These 13 T cell receptor beta chains originate from one sample sequenced in a study of T cell clonotyping in hematopoietic cell transplantation. TCRdb's copy holds only in-frame clones and misses some; the assay was immunoSEQ multiplex PCR. The repertoire holds over 25,000 clones, with approximately 95% as singletons. The sample comprised peripheral blood mononuclear cells. The origin of the receptors is a man in his forties or fifties in good health. Some clones in this sample may be carry-over from other donors' samples.

The chain couples TRBV6-6 to TRBJ1-2; 7 positions match TRBD1. The length of the CDR3 is 16 residues. The germline V gene encodes CDR1 MNHNY and CDR2 SVGAGI (reference sequence). V trimming: 0 bases; J trimming: 8 bases; junction bases outside the gene matches: 12. The CDR3 sequence is CASSYSIAQTGLGYTF. The CDR3 nucleotides are TGTGCCAGCAGTTACTCGATAGCGCAGACAGGGTTAGGCTACACCTTC.

This clone was counted once. V usage is TRBV7-7 and J usage is TRBJ1-2, with a weak D call TRBD1 (6 bases). V was cut by 2 bases and J by 4 bases, with 14 bases left in between. This CDR3 region has 15 residues. Per germline, CDR1 SSHAT and CDR2 FNYEAQ (reference sequence). In nucleotides, the CDR3 is TGTGCCAGCAGCTTACGCGAGGGGGGGAGCTATGGCTACACCTTC. Translated: CASSLREGGSYGYTF. The full variable domain, in which reference TRBV7-7 and TRBJ1-2 provide the parts outside the CDR3, is GAGVSQSPRYKVTKRGQDVTLRCDPISSHATLYWYQQALGQGPEFLTYFNYEAQPDKSGLPSDRFSAERPEGSISTLTIQRTEQRDSAMYRCASSLREGGSYGYTFGSGTRLTVV.

The chain employs TRBV5-1 and TRBJ2-3; TRBD1 aligns across 9 bases. This CDR3 is built from 15 residues. J gave up 5 bases and V 2 bases, and 6 bases lay outside the gene matches. Germline V gene data show CDR1 as SGHRS and CDR2 as YFSETQ. The CDR3 protein is CASSLRGQGQDTQYF. For the CDR3, the DNA is TGCGCCAGCAGCTTAAGAGGACAGGGGCAAGATACGCAGTATTTT.

This clone was observed once. V is TRBV2 and J is TRBJ1-5; D is unresolved. V lost 4 bases and J lost 6, with 7 bases in between. This CDR3 spans 12 amino acids. Germline lookup yields CDR1 SNHLY and CDR2 FYNNEI. The CDR3 sequence: CASSANSQPQHF. CDR3 bases: TGTGCCAGCAGTGCCAACTCTCAGCCCCAGCATTTT.

The chain links TRBV7-2 to TRBJ2-1, with unresolved D. Germline V gene data show CDR1 as SGHTA and CDR2 as FQGNSA. V dropped 5 bases and J dropped 1 base, with 3 bases sitting between them. The CDR3 runs 12 residues. In DNA form, the CDR3 reads TGTGCCAGCAGCCCTTCCTACAATGAGCAGTTCTTC. This codes for CASSPSYNEQFF.

The gene calls are TRBV19 and TRBJ1-5; 11 nucleotides line up with TRBD1. CDR3 length: 16 residues. Germline values: CDR1 LNHDA, CDR2 SQIVND (reference sequence). V lost 3 bases to trimming and J lost 6 bases; unmatched junction nucleotides: 7. In DNA, the CDR3 is TGTGCCAGTAGTATGTCGGGACAGGGGGTGAGTCAGCCCCAGCATTTT. It specifies CASSMSGQGVSQPQHF.

The chain has TRBV7-2 and TRBJ2-2, with 7 bases that match TRBD2. CDR3 size: 16 residues. The V segment lost 0 bases and the J segment 6 bases; nucleotides outside the gene matches: 7. Per the germline V gene, CDR1 is SGHTA and CDR2 is FQGNSA. The CDR3 sequence is CASSLAGGLIAGELFF. CDR3 nucleotide sequence: TGTGCCAGCAGCTTAGCGGGGGGACTAATCGCCGGGGAGCTGTTTTTT.

The CDR3 here is CASSTGGGYTF. Written as DNA, the CDR3 is TGTGCCAGCAGCACAGGAGGCGGCTACACCTTC. This sequence joins TRBV5-6 and TRBJ1-2, with D possibly being TRBD1 (5 bases). The CDR3 consists of 11 residues. Between the trimmed V and J ends, which lost 4 bases and 8 bases, there was a span of 9 bases. Germline CDR1 reads SGHDT; CDR2 reads YYEEEE.

CDR3 nucleotides: TGCGCCAGCGGAATCGTGGGGTTTTGGCTTTTTGGCTACACCTTC. As protein: CASGIVGFWLFGYTF. The rearrangement joins TRBV5-1 to TRBJ1-2; D is unresolved. The germline V gene has CDR1 SGHRS and CDR2 YFSETQ. The V end was cut by 7 bases, the J end by 7 bases, with 23 bases between. This CDR3 contains 15 residues.

This chain joins TRBV28 and TRBJ1-2; no clear D gene. Trimming took 6 bases from V and 0 from J, leaving 5 bases between them. This CDR3 is 12 amino acids long. The V gene's germline CDR1 is MDHEN and CDR2 SYDVKM. DNA for the CDR3: TGTGCCAGCAGGCTCCCTAACTATGGCTACACCTTC. The encoded protein is CASRLPNYGYTF.

The V call is TRBV29-1, the J call TRBJ2-7; TRBD1 is a possible D gene (5 bases). CDR1 is SQVTM and CDR2 is ANQGSEA in the germline V gene. V was pared by 6 bases and J by 3 bases, with 12 bases between. CDR3 length: 12 amino acids. This CDR3 is CSVKQDDYEQYF. The DNA for the CDR3 is TGCAGCGTCAAACAGGACGACTACGAGCAGTACTTC.

The CDR3 is CASSFGTDRSGANVLTF. In DNA form, the CDR3 reads TGCGCCAGCAGCTTCGGGACAGACCGCTCTGGGGCCAACGTCCTGACTTTC. The chain carries TRBV5-1 and TRBJ2-6; TRBD1 aligns across 7 bases. Trimming took 2 bases from V and 0 from J; bases not matched to a gene: 5. Germline V gene lookup returns CDR1 SGHRS and CDR2 YFSETQ. The CDR3 runs to 17 residues.

This rearrangement joins TRBV30 to TRBJ1-5; maybe TRBD1 (6 bases). Germline V gene data show CDR1 as GTSNPN and CDR2 as SVGIG (reference sequence). The V and J ends lost 5 bases and 0 bases respectively, with 20 bases between them. CDR3 length: 17 residues. CDR3 sequence: CAWGDKRFLDSNQPQHF. In DNA form, the CDR3 reads TGTGCCTGGGGGGACAAGCGATTCCTGGATAGCAATCAGCCCCAGCATTTT. The full variable domain, completed using reference TRBV30 and TRBJ1-5, is SQTIHQWPATLVQPVGSPLSLECTVEGTSNPNLYWYRQAAGRGLQLLFYSVGIGQISSEVPQNLSASRPQDRQFILSSKKLLLSDSGFYLCAWGDKRFLDSNQPQHFGDGTRLSIL.